This TCR beta chain derives from a study of T cells in localized non-small cell lung cancer. This CDR3 contains 15 residues. Trimming at V came to 6 bases and at J to 8 bases, leaving 8 bases not matched to a gene. Germline-derived CDR1 and CDR2 are MGHDK and SYGVNS. This clone was seen only once. The data were produced by immunoSEQ multiplex PCR, yet TCRdb's version contains in-frame clones alone and is incomplete. Among around 34,000 clones listed, 93% were seen once. The source of this sequence is a female donor aged 60 or older with stage I lung adenocarcinoma. This chain connects TRBV25-1 to TRBJ1-6; 9 bases fit TRBD1. The sequenced sample was peripheral blood, obtained before any cancer treatment. The CDR3 DNA sequence: TGTGCCAGCAGCGTCGGGACAGGGTCATATTCACCCCTCCACTTT. Encoded protein: CASSVGTGSYSPLHF. The full variable domain, rest sourced from reference TRBV25-1 and TRBJ1-6, is EADIYQTPRYLVIGTGKKITLECSQTMGHDKMYWYQQDPGMELHLIHYSYGVNSTEKGDLSSESTVSRIRTEHFPLTLESARPSHTSQYLCASSVGTGSYSPLHFGNGTRLTVT.